This T cell receptor (beta chain) comes out of a study of blood T cell repertoires in COVID-19. Background on the study: COVID-19 samples collected from the United States, Italy and Spain covered acute and convalescent phases. PBMCs, B-cell-depleted T cells, or T cells were the source of the cDNA or gDNA that made up the material.

Original processing notes: By means of reference gene primer amplification, nucleated cell counts were estimated. Sequenced by immunoSEQ multiplex PCR; TCRdb stores in-frame clones only, minus some. V and J calls and clone size are copied from that table; D and trimming were computed from the DNA. The table shows about 180,000 clones, with around three quarters occurring only once. The CDR3 extends over 18 amino acids. Germline V lookup: CDR1 SGHRS, CDR2 YFSETQ. V shed 4 bases and J 2 bases; nucleotides not matched to a gene: 9. This clone was seen more than once but under ten times. The receptor comes from a man between 65 and 80 years old with active or convalescent COVID-19. Material: peripheral blood. The rearrangement uses TRBV5-1 and TRBJ2-3; 14 bases agree with TRBD2. In nucleotides, the CDR3 is TGCGCCAGCAGCCTCGGGACTAGCGGGGGAGACCACACAGATACGCAGTATTTT. This encodes CASSLGTSGGDHTDTQYF.